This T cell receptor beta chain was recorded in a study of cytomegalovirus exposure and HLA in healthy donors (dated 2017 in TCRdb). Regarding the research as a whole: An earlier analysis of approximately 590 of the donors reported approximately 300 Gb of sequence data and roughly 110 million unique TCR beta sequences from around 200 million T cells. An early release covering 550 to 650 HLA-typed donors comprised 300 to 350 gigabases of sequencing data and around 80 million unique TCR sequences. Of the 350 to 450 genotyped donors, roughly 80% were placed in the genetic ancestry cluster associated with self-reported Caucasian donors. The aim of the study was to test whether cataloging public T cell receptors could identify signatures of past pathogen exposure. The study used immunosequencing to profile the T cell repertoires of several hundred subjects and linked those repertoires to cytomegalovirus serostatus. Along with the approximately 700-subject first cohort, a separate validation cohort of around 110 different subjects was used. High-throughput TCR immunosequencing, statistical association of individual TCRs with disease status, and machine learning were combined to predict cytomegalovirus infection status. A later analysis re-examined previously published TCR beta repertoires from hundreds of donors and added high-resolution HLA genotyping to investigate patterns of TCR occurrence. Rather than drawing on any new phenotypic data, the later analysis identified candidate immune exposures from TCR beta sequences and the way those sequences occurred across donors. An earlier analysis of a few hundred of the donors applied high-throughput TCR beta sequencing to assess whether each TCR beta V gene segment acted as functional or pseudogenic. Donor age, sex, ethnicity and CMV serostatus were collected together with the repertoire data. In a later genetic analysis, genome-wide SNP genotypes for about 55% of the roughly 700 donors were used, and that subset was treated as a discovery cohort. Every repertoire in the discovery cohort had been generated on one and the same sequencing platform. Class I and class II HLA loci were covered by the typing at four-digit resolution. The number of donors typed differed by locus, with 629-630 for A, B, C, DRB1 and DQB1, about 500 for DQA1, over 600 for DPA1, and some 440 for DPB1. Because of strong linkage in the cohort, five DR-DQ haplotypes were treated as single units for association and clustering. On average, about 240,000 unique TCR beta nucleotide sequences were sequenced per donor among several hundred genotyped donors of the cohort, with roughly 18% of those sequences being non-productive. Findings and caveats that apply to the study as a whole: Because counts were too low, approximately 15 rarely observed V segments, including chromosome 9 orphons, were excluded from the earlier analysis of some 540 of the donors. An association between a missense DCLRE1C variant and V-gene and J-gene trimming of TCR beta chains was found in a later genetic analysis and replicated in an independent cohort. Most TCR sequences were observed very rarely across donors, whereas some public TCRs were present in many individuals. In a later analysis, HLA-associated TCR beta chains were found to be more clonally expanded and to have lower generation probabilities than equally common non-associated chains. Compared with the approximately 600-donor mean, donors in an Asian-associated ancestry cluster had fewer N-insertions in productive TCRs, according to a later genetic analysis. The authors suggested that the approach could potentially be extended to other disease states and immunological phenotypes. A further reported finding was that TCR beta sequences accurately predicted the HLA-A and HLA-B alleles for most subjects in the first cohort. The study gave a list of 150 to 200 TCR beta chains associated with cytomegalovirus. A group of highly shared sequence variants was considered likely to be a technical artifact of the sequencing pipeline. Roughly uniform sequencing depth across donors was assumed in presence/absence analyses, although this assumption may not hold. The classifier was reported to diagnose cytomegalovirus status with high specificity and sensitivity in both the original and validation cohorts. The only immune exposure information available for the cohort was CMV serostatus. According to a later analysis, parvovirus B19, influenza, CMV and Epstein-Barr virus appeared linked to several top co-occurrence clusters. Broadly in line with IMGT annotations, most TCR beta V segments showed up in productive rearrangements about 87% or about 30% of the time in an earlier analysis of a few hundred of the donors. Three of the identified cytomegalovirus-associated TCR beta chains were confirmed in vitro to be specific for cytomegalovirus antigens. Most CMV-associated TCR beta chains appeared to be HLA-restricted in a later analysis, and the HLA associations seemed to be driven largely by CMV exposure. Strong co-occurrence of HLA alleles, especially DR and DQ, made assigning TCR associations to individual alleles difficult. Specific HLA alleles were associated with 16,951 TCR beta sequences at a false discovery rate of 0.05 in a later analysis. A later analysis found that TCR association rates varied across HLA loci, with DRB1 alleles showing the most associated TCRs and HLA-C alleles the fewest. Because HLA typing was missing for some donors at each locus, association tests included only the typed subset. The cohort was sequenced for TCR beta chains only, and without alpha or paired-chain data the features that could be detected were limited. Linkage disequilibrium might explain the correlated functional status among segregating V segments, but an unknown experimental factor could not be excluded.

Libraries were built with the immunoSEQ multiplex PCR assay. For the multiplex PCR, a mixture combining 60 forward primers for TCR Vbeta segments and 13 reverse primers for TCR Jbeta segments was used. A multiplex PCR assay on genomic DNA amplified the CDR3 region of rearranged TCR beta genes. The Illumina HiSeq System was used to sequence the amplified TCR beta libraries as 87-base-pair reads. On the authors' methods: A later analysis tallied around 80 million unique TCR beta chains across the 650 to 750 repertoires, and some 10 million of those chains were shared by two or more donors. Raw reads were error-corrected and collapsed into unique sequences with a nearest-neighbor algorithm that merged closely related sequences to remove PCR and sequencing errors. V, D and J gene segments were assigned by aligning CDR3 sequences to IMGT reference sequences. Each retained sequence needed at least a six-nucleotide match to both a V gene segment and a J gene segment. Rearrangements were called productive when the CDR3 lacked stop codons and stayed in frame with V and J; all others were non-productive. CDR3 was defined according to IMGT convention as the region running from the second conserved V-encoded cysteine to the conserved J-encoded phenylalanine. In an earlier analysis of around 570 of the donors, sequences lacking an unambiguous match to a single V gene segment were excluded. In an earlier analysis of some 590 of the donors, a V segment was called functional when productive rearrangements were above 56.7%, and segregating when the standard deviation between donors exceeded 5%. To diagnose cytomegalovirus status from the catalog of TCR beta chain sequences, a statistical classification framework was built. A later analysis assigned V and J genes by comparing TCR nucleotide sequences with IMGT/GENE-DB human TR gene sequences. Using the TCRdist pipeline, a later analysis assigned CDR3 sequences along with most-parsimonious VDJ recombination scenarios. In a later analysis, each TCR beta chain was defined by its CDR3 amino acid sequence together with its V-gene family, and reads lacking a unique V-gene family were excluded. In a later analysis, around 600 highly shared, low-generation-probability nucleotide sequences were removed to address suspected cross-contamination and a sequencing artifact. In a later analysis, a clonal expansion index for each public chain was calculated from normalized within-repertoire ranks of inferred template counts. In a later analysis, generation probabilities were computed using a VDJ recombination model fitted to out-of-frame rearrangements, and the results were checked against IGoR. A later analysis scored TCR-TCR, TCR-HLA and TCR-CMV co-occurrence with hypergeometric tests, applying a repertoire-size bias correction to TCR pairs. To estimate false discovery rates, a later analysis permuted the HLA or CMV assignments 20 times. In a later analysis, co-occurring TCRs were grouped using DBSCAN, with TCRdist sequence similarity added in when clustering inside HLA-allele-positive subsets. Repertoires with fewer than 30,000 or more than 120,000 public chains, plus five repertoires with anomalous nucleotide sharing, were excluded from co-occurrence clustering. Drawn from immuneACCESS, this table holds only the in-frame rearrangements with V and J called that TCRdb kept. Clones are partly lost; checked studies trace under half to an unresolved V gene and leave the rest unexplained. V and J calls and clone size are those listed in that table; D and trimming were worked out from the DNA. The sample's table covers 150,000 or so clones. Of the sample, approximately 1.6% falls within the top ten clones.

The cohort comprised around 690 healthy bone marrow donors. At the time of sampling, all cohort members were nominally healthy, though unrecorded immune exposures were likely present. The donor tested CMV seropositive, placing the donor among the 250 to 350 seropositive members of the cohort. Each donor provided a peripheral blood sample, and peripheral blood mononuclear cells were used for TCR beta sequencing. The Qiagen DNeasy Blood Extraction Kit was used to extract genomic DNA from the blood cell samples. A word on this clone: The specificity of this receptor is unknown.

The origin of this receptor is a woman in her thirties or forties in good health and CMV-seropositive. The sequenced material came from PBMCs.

The bases read TGTGCCAGCAGCTTAGCGGGAGGAGACCACGAGCAGTACTTC. This codes for CASSLAGGDHEQYF. The chain is encoded by TRBV7-2 joined to TRBJ2-7; matching of 6 bases hints at TRBD2 as the D gene. Relative to germline, V is 0 bases shorter and J is 5 bases shorter, with 11 bases between their ends. CDR1 SGHTA and CDR2 FQGNSA are derived from the germline V gene. Taken from cysteine to phenylalanine, the CDR3 has 14 residues. Left in the record is the CDR3 DNA by itself, 42 bases read in frame from the first base.